The T cell receptor beta chain described here comes from a study of cytomegalovirus exposure and HLA in healthy donors. Primers: 60 Vbeta forward and 13 Jbeta reverse. This table comes from immunoSEQ multiplex PCR, and its TCRdb copy is limited to in-frame clones, with some not included. This sample carries approximately 180,000 clones, about 13% of them seen once, and the ten largest clones take over 6.5%. The germline gives CDR1 SGHAT, CDR2 FQNNGV. Trimming removed 5 bases at V and 7 bases at J, with 32 bases between. The CDR3 covers 19 residues. The rearrangement joins TRBV11-2 to TRBJ1-1, with D maybe TRBD1 (5 bases). Sequencing was done on a sample of PBMCs. The receptor's source is a man aged 50 to 60 in good health and CMV-seropositive. The CDR3 region is CASSQLSGGRYDRWGEAFF. CDR3 bases: TGTGCCAGCAGCCAACTCTCGGGGGGGAGGTACGACCGGTGGGGTGAAGCTTTCTTT.